A single T cell receptor beta chain is shown here with its context. Its specificity is unknown. Profiled with immunoSEQ multiplex PCR; TCRdb holds only in-frame clones, not every one. In the table there are 45,000 to 70,000 clones, 80% to 95% of which are singletons. The data belong to a study of a mutant IDH1 vaccine in newly diagnosed glioma. Study overall: Patients' prior therapy spanned radiotherapy, temozolomide, or both; most underwent both.

Overall study findings and caveats: Pseudoprogression appeared unlinked to shifts in leading peripheral T cell clonotypes. Evidence of vaccine-induced immune responses was documented in approximately 93% of patients.

Per the germline V gene, CDR1 is LNHDA and CDR2 is SQIVND (reference sequence). Trimming cost V 8 bases and J 7 bases; bases outside gene matches: 7. This CDR3 region has 14 residues. Time point in this sample: baseline, week 1 (first vaccination visit). The sample's treatment: pre-vaccination baseline after standard-of-care therapy. New astrocytomas of WHO grade 3 or 4 that were IDH1-mutant and ATRX-lost were found in the donors. Sequencing was performed on PBMCs, taken from a glioma patient treated with radiotherapy, temozolomide or both. This chain joins TRBV19 and TRBJ1-4, with 10 bases fitting TRBD1. The TCR sequence derives from a man in his fifties with glioma. The CDR3 DNA follows: TGTGCCAGTCGGGGACAGGGGATTACTGAAAAACTGTTTTTT. This translates into CASRGQGITEKLFF.